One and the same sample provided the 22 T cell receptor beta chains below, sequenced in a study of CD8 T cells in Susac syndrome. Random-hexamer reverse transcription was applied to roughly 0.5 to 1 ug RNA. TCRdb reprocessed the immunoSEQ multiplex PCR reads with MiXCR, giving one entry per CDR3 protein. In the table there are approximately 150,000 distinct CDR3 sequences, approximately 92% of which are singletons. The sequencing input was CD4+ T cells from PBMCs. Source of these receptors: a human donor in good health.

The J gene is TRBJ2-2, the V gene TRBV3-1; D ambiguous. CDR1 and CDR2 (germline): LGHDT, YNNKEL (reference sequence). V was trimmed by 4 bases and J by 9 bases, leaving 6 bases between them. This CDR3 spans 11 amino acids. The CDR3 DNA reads TGTGCCAGCAGCCTTTCGTGGGAGCTGTTTTTT. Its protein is CASSLSWELFF.

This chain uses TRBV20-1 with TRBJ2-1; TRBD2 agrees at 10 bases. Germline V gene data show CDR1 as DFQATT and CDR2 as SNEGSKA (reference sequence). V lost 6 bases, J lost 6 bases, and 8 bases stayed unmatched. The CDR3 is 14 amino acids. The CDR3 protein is CSAHSGGKGNEQFF. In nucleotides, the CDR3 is TGCAGTGCCCATAGCGGGGGGAAGGGCAATGAGCAGTTCTTC.

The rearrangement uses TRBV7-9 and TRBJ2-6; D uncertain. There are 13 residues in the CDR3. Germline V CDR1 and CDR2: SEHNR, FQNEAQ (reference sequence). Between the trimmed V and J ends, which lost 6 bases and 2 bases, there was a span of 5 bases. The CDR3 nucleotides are TGTGCCAGCAGTGGAACTGGGGCCAACGTCCTGACTTTC. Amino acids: CASSGTGANVLTF.

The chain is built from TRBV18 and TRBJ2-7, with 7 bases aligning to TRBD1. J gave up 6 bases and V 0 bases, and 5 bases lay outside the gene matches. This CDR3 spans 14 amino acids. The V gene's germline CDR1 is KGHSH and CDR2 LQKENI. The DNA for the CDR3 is TGTGCCAGCTCACCACCGTCAGGGGGAACCGAGCAGTACTTC. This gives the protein CASSPPSGGTEQYF.

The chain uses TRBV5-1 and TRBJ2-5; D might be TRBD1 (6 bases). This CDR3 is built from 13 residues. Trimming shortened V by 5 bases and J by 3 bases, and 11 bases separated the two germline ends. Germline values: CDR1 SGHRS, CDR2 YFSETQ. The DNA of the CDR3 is TGCGCCAGCAGGGAAGGGGGAGAAGAGACCCAGTACTTC. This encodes CASREGGEETQYF.

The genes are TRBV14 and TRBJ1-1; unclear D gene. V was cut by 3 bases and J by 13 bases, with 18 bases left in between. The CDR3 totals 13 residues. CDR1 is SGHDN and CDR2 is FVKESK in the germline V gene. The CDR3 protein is CASSQGGEENLFF. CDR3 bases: TGTGCCAGCAGCCAGGGTGGGGAAGAAAATCTTTTCTTT.

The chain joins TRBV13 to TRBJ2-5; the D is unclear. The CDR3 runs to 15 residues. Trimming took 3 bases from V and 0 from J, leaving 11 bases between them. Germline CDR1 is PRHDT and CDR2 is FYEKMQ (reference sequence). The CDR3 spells CASSFGKLDQETQYF. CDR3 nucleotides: TGTGCCAGCAGCTTTGGGAAACTGGACCAAGAGACCCAGTACTTC.

The CDR3 is CTSSRNRNTEAFF. The CDR3 region has the DNA TGCACCAGCAGCCGAAACAGAAACACTGAAGCTTTCTTT. The rearrangement links TRBV1 to TRBJ1-1. TRBV1 is a recognized pseudogene. The CDR3 totals 13 residues.

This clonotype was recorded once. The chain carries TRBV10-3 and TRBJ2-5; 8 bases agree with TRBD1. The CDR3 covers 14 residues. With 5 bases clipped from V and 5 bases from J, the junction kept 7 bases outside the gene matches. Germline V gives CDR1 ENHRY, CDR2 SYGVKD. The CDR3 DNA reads TGTGCCATCAGTCAGGACAGGGTACAGGAGACCCAGTACTTC. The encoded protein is CAISQDRVQETQYF.

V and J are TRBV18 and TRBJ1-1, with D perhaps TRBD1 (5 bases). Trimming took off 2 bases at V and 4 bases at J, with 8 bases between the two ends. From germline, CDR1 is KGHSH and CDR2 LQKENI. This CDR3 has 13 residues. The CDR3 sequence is CASSPGAPTEAFF. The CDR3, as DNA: TGTGCCAGCTCACCAGGGGCCCCCACTGAAGCTTTCTTT.

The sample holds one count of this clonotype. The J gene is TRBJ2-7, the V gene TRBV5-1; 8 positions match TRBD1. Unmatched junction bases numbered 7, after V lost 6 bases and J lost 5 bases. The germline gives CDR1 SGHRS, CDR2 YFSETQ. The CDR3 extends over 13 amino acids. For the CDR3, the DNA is TGCGCCAGCAATACTGGACAGGGTGACGAGCAGTACTTC. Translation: CASNTGQGDEQYF. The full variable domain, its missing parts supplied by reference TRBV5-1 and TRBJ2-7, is KAGVTQTPRYLIKTRGQQVTLSCSPISGHRSVSWYQQTPGQGLQFLFEYFSETQRNKGNFPGRFSGRQFSNSRSEMNVSTLELGDSALYLCASNTGQGDEQYFGPGTRLTVT.

The CDR3 DNA reads TGTGCCAGCAGCCAAAGTCAGGGTAGCTCACCCCTCCACTTT. Residues: CASSQSQGSSPLHF. The genes are TRBV3-1 and TRBJ1-6, with D perhaps TRBD1 (5 bases). The CDR3 length is 14 residues. Trimming took 2 bases from V and 10 from J, leaving 12 bases between them. CDR1 LGHDT and CDR2 YNNKEL come from the germline V gene (reference sequence). The entire variable domain, with the rest obtained from reference TRBV3-1 and TRBJ1-6, is as follows: DTAVSQTPKYLVTQMGNDKSIKCEQNLGHDTMYWYKQDSKKFLKIMFSYNNKELIINETVPNRFSPKSPDKAHLNLHINSLELGDSAVYFCASSQSQGSSPLHFGNGTRLTVT.

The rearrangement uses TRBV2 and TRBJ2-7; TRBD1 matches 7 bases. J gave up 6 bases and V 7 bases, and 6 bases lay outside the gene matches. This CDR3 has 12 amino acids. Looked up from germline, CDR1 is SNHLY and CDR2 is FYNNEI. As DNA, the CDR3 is TGTGCCAGCATTCTACAGGGGCCCGAGCAGTACTTC. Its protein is CASILQGPEQYF.

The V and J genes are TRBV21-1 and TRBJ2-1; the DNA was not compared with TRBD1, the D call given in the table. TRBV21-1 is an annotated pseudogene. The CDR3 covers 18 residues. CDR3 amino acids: CASSTQGLPIRPVNEQFF. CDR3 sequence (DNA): TGTGCCAGCAGCACTCAGGGGCTCCCCATACGTCCAGTCAATGAGCAGTTCTTC.

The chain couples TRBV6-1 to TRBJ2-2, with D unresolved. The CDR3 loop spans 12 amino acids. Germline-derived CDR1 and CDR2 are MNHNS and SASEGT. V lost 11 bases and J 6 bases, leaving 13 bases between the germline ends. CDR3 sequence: CASQKGSGELFF. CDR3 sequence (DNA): TGTGCCTCTCAGAAGGGCTCCGGGGAGCTGTTTTTT.

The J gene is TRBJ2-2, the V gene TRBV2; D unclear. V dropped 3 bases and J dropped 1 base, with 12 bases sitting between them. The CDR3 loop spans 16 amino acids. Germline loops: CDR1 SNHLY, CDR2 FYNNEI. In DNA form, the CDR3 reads TGTGCCAGCAGTGATGGACCGCTACTGAACACCGGGGAGCTGTTTTTT. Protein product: CASSDGPLLNTGELFF.

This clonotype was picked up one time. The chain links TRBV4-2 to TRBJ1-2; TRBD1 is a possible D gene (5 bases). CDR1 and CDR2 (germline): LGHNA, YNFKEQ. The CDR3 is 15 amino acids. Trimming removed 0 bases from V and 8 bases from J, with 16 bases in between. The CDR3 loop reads CASSQDRGRSFGYTF. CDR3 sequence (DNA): TGTGCCAGCAGCCAAGATAGGGGACGGTCCTTCGGCTACACCTTC.

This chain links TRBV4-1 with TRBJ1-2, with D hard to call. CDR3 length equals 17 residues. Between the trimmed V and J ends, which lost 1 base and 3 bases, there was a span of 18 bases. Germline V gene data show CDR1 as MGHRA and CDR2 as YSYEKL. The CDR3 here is CASSQVVGLTSDYGYTF. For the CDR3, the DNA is TGCGCCAGCAGCCAAGTGGTCGGACTGACGTCGGACTATGGCTACACCTTC.

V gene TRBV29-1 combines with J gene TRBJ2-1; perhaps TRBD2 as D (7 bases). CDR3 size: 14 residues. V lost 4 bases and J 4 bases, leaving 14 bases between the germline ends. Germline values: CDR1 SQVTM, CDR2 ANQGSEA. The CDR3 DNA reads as TGCAGCGTTGGTTGGGGGGGGCTGTACAATGAGCAGTTCTTC. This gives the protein CSVGWGGLYNEQFF.

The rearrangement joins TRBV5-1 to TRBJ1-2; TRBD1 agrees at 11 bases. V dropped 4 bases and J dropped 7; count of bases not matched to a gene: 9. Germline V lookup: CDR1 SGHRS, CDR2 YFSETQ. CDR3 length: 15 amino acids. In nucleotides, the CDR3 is TGCGCCAGCAGCGACCGGGACAGGGGGTCGAGTGGCTACACCTTC. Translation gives CASSDRDRGSSGYTF.

This CDR3 is CASSLGGLPTLGYF. CDR3 DNA: TGCGCCAGCAGCTTGGGAGGGCTACCTACACTAGGGTACTTC. The genes are TRBV5-1 and TRBJ2-4, with D tentatively TRBD2 (5 bases). V was trimmed by 0 bases and J by 15 bases, leaving 19 bases between them. The V gene's germline CDR1 is SGHRS and CDR2 YFSETQ. The CDR3 has 14 amino acids.

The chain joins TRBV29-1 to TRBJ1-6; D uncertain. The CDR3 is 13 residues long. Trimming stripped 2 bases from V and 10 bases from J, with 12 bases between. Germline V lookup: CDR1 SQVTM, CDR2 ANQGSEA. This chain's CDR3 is CSVEWEHGSPLHF. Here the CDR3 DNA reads TGCAGCGTTGAATGGGAGCATGGATCACCCCTCCACTTT.